This passage covers 26 T cell receptor beta chains from one sample sequenced in a study of shared clonotypes between healthy human individuals. Here immunoSEQ multiplex PCR was the method, and the copy in TCRdb shows in-frame clones only, minus some. The profile shows approximately 500,000 clones, almost 80% of them singletons. The specimen sequenced was PBMCs. All receptors derive from a woman aged 40 to 50 in good health. Some clones in this sample may be carry-over from other donors' samples.

This clone was counted only a few times. The chain has TRBV25-1 and TRBJ2-6; tentatively, D is TRBD1 (5 bases). Germline values: CDR1 MGHDK, CDR2 SYGVNS. There are 14 residues in the CDR3. V was shortened by 7 bases and J by 4 bases, with 11 bases between the two germline ends. Here the CDR3 reads CASTGKAGANVLTF. For the CDR3, the DNA is TGTGCCAGCACAGGGAAAGCCGGGGCCAACGTCCTGACTTTC. Using reference TRBV25-1 and TRBJ2-6 for the parts outside the CDR3, the full variable domain is EADIYQTPRYLVIGTGKKITLECSQTMGHDKMYWYQQDPGMELHLIHYSYGVNSTEKGDLSSESTVSRIRTEHFPLTLESARPSHTSQYLCASTGKAGANVLTFGAGSRLTVL.

V and J are TRBV4-1 and TRBJ2-2; D may be TRBD2 (6 bases). The germline CDR1 and CDR2 sequences are MGHRA and YSYEKL. CDR3 length: 21 residues. V was shortened by 2 bases and J by 0 bases, with 25 bases between the two germline ends. In DNA, the CDR3 is TGCGCCAGCAGCCAAAGGGCGGCGGGCCAGGGACTGATCGCGAACACCGGGGAGCTGTTTTTT. Residues: CASSQRAAGQGLIANTGELFF.

The chain recombines TRBV28 with TRBJ2-6; 8 bases map to TRBD1. The CDR3 loop spans 15 amino acids. Losses at the gene ends were 4 bases for V and 3 bases for J; bases not matched to a gene: 2. Germline lookup yields CDR1 MDHEN and CDR2 SYDVKM. CDR3 coding DNA: TGTGCCAGCAGTTCCACAGGGGGTGGGGCCAACGTCCTGACTTTC. Protein sequence: CASSSTGGGANVLTF.

The gene calls are TRBV5-1 and TRBJ2-7, with D hard to call. From germline, CDR1 is SGHRS and CDR2 YFSETQ. Trimming removed 4 bases at V and 2 bases at J, with 13 bases between. The CDR3 is 14 amino acids. The CDR3 nucleotides read TGCGCCAGCAGCGCCTACGGGCAGACCTACGAGCAGTACTTC. Its translation: CASSAYGQTYEQYF.

The chain joins TRBV28 to TRBJ2-2; 9 positions match TRBD2. J was trimmed by 7 bases and V by 5 bases; bases with no gene match: 11. This CDR3 region has 16 residues. Germline V gene sequence: CDR1 MDHEN, CDR2 SYDVKM. This CDR3 is CASSTNSGRGNGELFF. For the CDR3, the DNA is TGTGCCAGCAGTACCAATAGCGGGAGAGGGAACGGGGAGCTGTTTTTT.

This clone appeared once. The chain combines TRBV7-8 with TRBJ2-3, with 7 bases lining up with TRBD2. CDR1 SGHVS and CDR2 FQNEAQ come from the germline V gene. The CDR3 is 17 amino acids. V shed 4 bases, J shed 0 bases, and the junction held 10 bases outside the gene matches. This CDR3 reads CASSSSPLATSTDTQYF. CDR3 coding DNA: TGTGCCAGCAGCTCCTCCCCACTAGCGACCAGCACAGATACGCAGTATTTT.

The chain joins TRBV29-1 to TRBJ2-7; the D is unclear. The CDR3 runs 12 residues. CDR1 and CDR2 from the germline V gene are SQVTM and ANQGSEA. The germline V and J ends were trimmed by 6 bases and 3 bases, with 12 bases remaining between them. DNA for the CDR3: TGCAGCGTCGTGGACGGATTCTACGAGCAGTACTTC. Protein: CSVVDGFYEQYF.

CDR3 in DNA: TGTGCCAGCAGCCCTACCAATGGGGGCCAGTACTTC. Translated: CASSPTNGGQYF. The rearrangement links TRBV7-9 to TRBJ2-5; D is possibly TRBD1 or TRBD2 (5 bases each). Germline loops: CDR1 SEHNR, CDR2 FQNEAQ (reference sequence). This CDR3 has 12 amino acids. The V gene lost 5 bases and the J gene lost 10 bases, with 14 bases spanning the gap. The full variable domain, its missing parts supplied by reference TRBV7-9 and TRBJ2-5, is DTGVSQNPRHKITKRGQNVTFRCDPISEHNRLYWYRQTLGQGPEFLTYFQNEAQLEKSRLLSDRFSAERPKGSFSTLEIQRTEQGDSAMYLCASSPTNGGQYFGPGTRLLVL.

The V call is TRBV10-1, the J call TRBJ2-3, with D possibly being TRBD1 (5 bases). Trimming removed 2 bases at V and 9 bases at J, with 9 bases between. Germline V CDR1 and CDR2: WNHNN, SYGVQD (reference sequence). This CDR3 contains 12 residues. CDR3 nucleotide sequence: TGCGCCAGCAGTGAGGGCAGGGTAACGCAGTATTTT. It specifies CASSEGRVTQYF.

This rearrangement joins TRBV28 to TRBJ2-7, with D possibly TRBD2 on 5 matching bases. The germline gives CDR1 MDHEN, CDR2 SYDVKM. This CDR3 comprises 14 residues. V lost 5 bases, J lost 5 bases, and 16 bases lay in between. The CDR3 region is CASSSLTAGNEQYF. The DNA for the CDR3 is TGTGCCAGCAGTAGTTTAACCGCGGGCAACGAGCAGTACTTC.

This sequence joins TRBV19 and TRBJ1-1; D call uncertain. CDR1 and CDR2 from the germline V gene are LNHDA and SQIVND (reference sequence). V shed 6 bases and J shed 4 bases, with 30 bases lying between them. The CDR3 contains 19 residues. Written as DNA, the CDR3 is TGTGCCAGTAGCAGATCACTTTTGGGTTATGCAACGCCCCGCACTGAAGCTTTCTTT. Amino acid sequence: CASSRSLLGYATPRTEAFF.

This clone appeared a few times. The rearrangement uses TRBV15 and TRBJ2-3; 9 nucleotides align to TRBD2. The junction had 5 bases not matched to a gene; V was cut back by 8 bases and J by 2 bases. This CDR3 is built from 14 residues. The germline CDR1 and CDR2 sequences are LNHNV and YYDKDF (reference sequence). CDR3 bases: TGTGCCACCGGTGCGGGAGGGGACACAGATACGCAGTATTTT. This codes for CATGAGGDTDTQYF.

V and J are TRBV10-3 and TRBJ2-3; D remains ambiguous. The V end was cut by 4 bases, the J end by 3 bases, with 11 bases between. The CDR3 runs 14 residues. Germline CDR1 ENHRY, CDR2 SYGVKD. DNA of the CDR3: TGTGCCATCAGTGCCAACACAGAAACAGATACGCAGTATTTT. It translates to CAISANTETDTQYF.

The V and J genes are TRBV9 and TRBJ1-1; D not certain. The V end was cut by 0 bases, the J end by 7 bases, with 10 bases between. CDR3 length: 13 residues. The germline gives CDR1 SGDLS, CDR2 YYNGEE. As DNA, the CDR3 is TGTGCCAGCAGCGTAGAATGGATAAGTGAAGCTTTCTTT. Amino acid sequence: CASSVEWISEAFF. The full variable domain, in which reference TRBV9 and TRBJ1-1 provide the parts outside the CDR3, is DSGVTQTPKHLITATGQRVTLRCSPRSGDLSVYWYQQSLDQGLQFLIQYYNGEERAKGNILERFSAQQFPDLHSELNLSSLELGDSALYFCASSVEWISEAFFGQGTRLTVV.

The CDR3 region is CASSQTFGSSYNEQFF. The CDR3 bases are TGCGCCAGCAGCCAGACCTTCGGGAGCTCCTACAATGAGCAGTTCTTC. This chain joins TRBV4-3 and TRBJ2-1; D is perhaps TRBD2 (6 bases). This CDR3 is 16 amino acids long. V lost 3 bases and J 0 bases, leaving 12 bases between the germline ends. Germline V gives CDR1 LGHNA, CDR2 YSLEER.

Concerning this clone: This sequence may be a read error, since a much larger clone differs from it by one base. The rearrangement uses TRBV7-8 and TRBJ2-7; TRBD1 aligns across 7 bases. This CDR3 has 12 residues. From germline, CDR1 is SGHVS and CDR2 FQNEAQ. The CDR3 region has the DNA TGTGCCAGCAGGGACAGGTCCTACGGGCAGTACTTC. Translated, it gives CASRDRSYGQYF.

The chain uses TRBV28 and TRBJ2-7; D perhaps matches TRBD2 (6 bases). Germline V gene lookup returns CDR1 MDHEN and CDR2 SYDVKM. Trimming took 6 bases from V and 0 from J, leaving 18 bases between them. The CDR3 contains 16 residues. CDR3 in DNA: TGTGCCAGCAGCTCCCCCGCTAGCGAGACCTCCTACGAGCAGTACTTC. The encoded protein is CASSSPASETSYEQYF.

This clone was counted between two and nine times. This chain uses TRBV5-4 with TRBJ1-1; D is unresolved. CDR1 and CDR2 (germline): SGHNT, YYREEE (reference sequence). The ends were cut back, 1 base at V and 1 base at J, with 8 bases in the middle. The CDR3 length is 14 residues. DNA for the CDR3: TGTGCCAGCAGCTTGAATTGGGGGAACACTGAAGCTTTCTTT. Its protein product is CASSLNWGNTEAFF.

The chain has TRBV4-3 and TRBJ2-3; TRBD2 agrees at 7 bases. V was clipped by 0 bases and J by 1 base; unmatched bases: 7. Germline V gene data show CDR1 as LGHNA and CDR2 as YSLEER. The CDR3 has 17 amino acids. The CDR3 is CASSQESGAGGTDTQYF. CDR3 DNA sequence: TGCGCCAGCAGCCAAGAATCTGGGGCGGGGGGCACAGATACGCAGTATTTT.

A remark on this clone: One end of the junction fails to match germline, which may point to a read error. V gene TRBV27 combines with J gene TRBJ1-4; D gene unclear. Germline V gene data show CDR1 as MNHEY and CDR2 as SMNVEV (reference sequence). This CDR3 is built from 15 residues. CDR3 loop: CASSWKLPAGEKLSF. Here the CDR3 DNA reads TGTGCCAGCAGTTGGAAACTTCCTGCGGGTGAAAAACTGTCTTTT. The full variable domain, completed using reference TRBV27 and TRBJ1-4, is EAQVTQNPRYLITVTGKKLTVTCSQNMNHEYMSWYRQDPGLGLRQIYYSMNVEVTDKGDVPEGYKVSRKEKRNFPLILESPSPNQTSLYFCASSWKLPAGEKLSFGSGTQLSVL.

The chain recombines TRBV7-9 with TRBJ2-3, with 12 bases identical to TRBD2. CDR3 length: 15 residues. The germline CDR1 and CDR2 sequences are SEHNR and FQNEAQ (reference sequence). V gave up 5 bases and J gave up 4 bases; unmatched junction bases: 4. The CDR3 DNA sequence: TGTGCCAGCAGCCCCCCTAGCGGGGGGGCAGATACGCAGTATTTT. This gives the protein CASSPPSGGADTQYF.

This chain joins TRBV10-2 and TRBJ2-1; perhaps D is TRBD1 or TRBD2 (7 bases each). The CDR3 consists of 13 residues. CDR1 is WSHSY, CDR2 SAAADI, per germline. V was shortened by 8 bases and J by 10 bases, with 18 bases between the two germline ends. The CDR3 loop is CASLGEGAGEQFF. Here the CDR3 DNA reads TGCGCCAGCCTAGGGGAGGGGGCTGGAGAGCAGTTCTTC.

The rearrangement links TRBV19 to TRBJ1-4, with D unclear. V lost 4 bases, J lost 7 bases, and 13 bases lay in between. CDR3 length: 14 residues. Germline assignment: CDR1 LNHDA and CDR2 SQIVND (reference sequence). The CDR3 loop is CASSRDGWGEKLFF. DNA for the CDR3: TGTGCCAGTAGTAGAGACGGATGGGGTGAAAAACTGTTTTTT.

V is TRBV28 and J is TRBJ2-5; D remains ambiguous. The CDR3 is made up of 13 amino acids. CDR1 and CDR2 (germline): MDHEN, SYDVKM. V lost 3 bases and J lost 7, with 12 bases in between. CDR3 protein: CASSFVLSGTQYF. The CDR3 DNA reads as TGTGCCAGCAGTTTCGTCCTATCAGGGACCCAGTACTTC.

V usage is TRBV30 and J usage is TRBJ2-1; D possibly corresponds to TRBD1 (5 bases). V was clipped by 8 bases and J by 5 bases, with 13 bases between them. Germline-derived CDR1 and CDR2 are GTSNPN and SVGIG (reference sequence). This CDR3 has 12 residues. CDR3 nucleotides: TGTGCCCAGGGTAAACGTCACAATGAGCAGTTCTTC. Amino acid sequence: CAQGKRHNEQFF.

To note about this clone: A read error is possible here, since a much larger clone lies one base away. Other DNA sequences in the sample encode the same CDR3. In nucleotides, the CDR3 is TGCGCCAGCAGCGAAGGCAGGGGGATTAAAAATGAGCAGTTCTTC. It codes for CASSEGRGIKNEQFF. The chain employs TRBV10-1 and TRBJ2-1, with TRBD1 matching 7 bases. The CDR3 has 15 residues. Germline trimming cut 6 bases from V and 7 bases from J; bases unmatched to any gene: 12. Germline V lookup: CDR1 WNHNN, CDR2 SYGVQD (reference sequence).